Presented here are 10 T cell receptor beta chains from one specimen sequenced in a study of response to subunit inactivated influenza vaccine. TCRdb re-called the RT-PCR reads through MiXCR, storing one row per CDR3 protein. The sample lists 550,000 to 650,000 distinct CDR3 sequences, approximately 10% occurring once. The sequences come from PBMCs from blood, collected on the day of vaccination. The receptor set was obtained from a man aged 50 to 59 who received an inactivated influenza vaccine.

Turning to this clonotype: One end of the junction does not line up with germline, which may come from a read error. CDR3 sequence reads: CSIDRGTGELFF. CDR3 bases: TGCAGCATTGATAGGGGTACCGGGGAGCTGTTTTTT. The chain combines TRBV29-1 with TRBJ2-2; perhaps TRBD1 as D (5 bases). The CDR3 covers 12 residues. Germline CDR1 SQVTM, CDR2 ANQGSEA.

V is TRBV6-2 or TRBV6-3 and J is TRBJ2-7; 7 bases align to TRBD1. The germline V gene encodes CDR1 MNHEY and CDR2 SVGEGT. CDR3 length: 13 residues. Trimming removed 4 bases from V and 6 bases from J; junction bases left unmatched: 6. DNA for the CDR3: TGTGCCAGCAGTTCGGACAGGCGTCGCGAGCAGTACTTC. The encoded protein is CASSSDRRREQYF.

This clonotype occurred many times. The chain joins TRBV28 to TRBJ2-7; possible D gene TRBD2, 7 bases. Germline CDR1 is MDHEN and CDR2 is SYDVKM. CDR3 length equals 15 residues. V was cut by 7 bases and J by 5 bases, with 21 bases left in between. The DNA of the CDR3 is TGTGCCAGCACCAAATCCGGGGCGGGGGCCCACGAGCAGTACTTC. This translates into CASTKSGAGAHEQYF.

This clonotype was counted between two and nine times. This chain joins TRBV28 and TRBJ2-1, with 11 positions matching TRBD2. Germline CDR1 MDHEN, CDR2 SYDVKM. The CDR3 has 16 residues. Germline trimming cut 6 bases from V and 7 bases from J; bases unmatched to any gene: 11. Written as DNA, the CDR3 is TGTGCCAGCAGAACGATTAGCGGGAGGGCTTGGAATGAGCAGTTCTTC. This codes for CASRTISGRAWNEQFF. The full variable domain, its missing parts supplied by reference TRBV28 and TRBJ2-1, is DVKVTQSSRYLVKRTGEKVFLECVQDMDHENMFWYRQDPGLGLRLIYFSYDVKMKEKGDIPEGYSVSREKKERFSLILESASTNQTSMYLCASRTISGRAWNEQFFGPGTRLTVL.

The chain joins TRBV27 to TRBJ2-2; possibly TRBD1 for D (6 bases). There are 14 residues in the CDR3. Trimming left V 2 bases short and J 8 bases short, with 12 bases between. Germline CDR1 is MNHEY and CDR2 is SMNVEV (reference sequence). The CDR3, as DNA: TGTGCCAGCAGTTTAGTAGGGGGAGTAGGGGAGCTGTTTTTT. It encodes CASSLVGGVGELFF.

The rearrangement joins TRBV24-1 to TRBJ2-1; no clear D gene. Per germline, CDR1 KGHDR and CDR2 SFDVKD. The V gene lost 5 bases and the J gene lost 9 bases, with 1 base spanning the gap. This CDR3 contains 9 residues. CDR3 loop: CATSGEQFF. The CDR3 nucleotides are TGTGCCACCAGTGGTGAGCAGTTCTTC.

In its sample, this clonotype was seen many times. The chain is built from TRBV27 and TRBJ2-7; D might be TRBD2 (5 bases). CDR1 and CDR2 (germline): MNHEY, SMNVEV (reference sequence). This CDR3 has 15 residues. V shed 0 bases and J shed 3 bases, with 12 bases lying between them. CDR3 DNA: TGTGCCAGCAGTTTATCGAATAGCGTCAACTACGAGCAGTACTTC. As protein: CASSLSNSVNYEQYF.

This chain connects TRBV30 to TRBJ2-1; D is unclear. Trimming stripped 5 bases from V and 6 bases from J, with 11 bases between. Germline V gene lookup returns CDR1 GTSNPN and CDR2 SVGIG (reference sequence). CDR3 length: 12 residues. CDR3 nucleotide sequence: TGTGCCTGGGTTACTACGAGCAATGAGCAGTTCTTC. This gives the protein CAWVTTSNEQFF.

This rearrangement joins TRBV20-1 to TRBJ2-7; no clear D. V shed 1 base and J shed 3 bases, with 13 bases lying between them. This CDR3 has 14 residues. The germline V gene encodes CDR1 DFQATT and CDR2 SNEGSKA (reference sequence). For the CDR3, the DNA is TGCAGTGCTAGAGTGGGTGGCAGAGACTACGAGCAGTACTTC. This translates into CSARVGGRDYEQYF.

The chain has TRBV12-3 or TRBV12-4 and TRBJ2-7; maybe TRBD2 (5 bases). Trimming removed 2 bases at V and 3 bases at J, with 11 bases between. This CDR3 spans 14 amino acids. DNA of the CDR3: TGTGCCAGCAGTTTATCTCGGGGAGTCTACGAGCAGTACTTC. This codes for CASSLSRGVYEQYF.